This T cell receptor (beta chain) was captured by sequencing in a study of identifying expanded T cells in peripheral blood. General observations from the study: Clone count variance between roughly 2-week samples rose with total template count.

Produced via immunoSEQ multiplex PCR; TCRdb's table is partial and in-frame only. Of 100,000 or so clones listed, around 85% are singletons. The CDR3 contains 14 residues. The germline gives CDR1 MNHEY, CDR2 SMNVEV (reference sequence). Trimming at V came to 3 bases and at J to 7 bases, leaving 2 bases not matched to a gene. A note on this clone: Its matching antigen is unknown.

Sequenced sample: blood. The chain couples TRBV27 to TRBJ1-4; 10 nucleotides align to TRBD1. This TCR was sampled from a person aged 18 to 69 in good health. The CDR3 nucleotides read TGTGCCAGCAGTTTGACAGGGGGCTTTGAAAAACTGTTTTTT. Its protein is CASSLTGGFEKLFF. The full variable domain, rest sourced from reference TRBV27 and TRBJ1-4, is EAQVTQNPRYLITVTGKKLTVTCSQNMNHEYMSWYRQDPGLGLRQIYYSMNVEVTDKGDVPEGYKVSRKEKRNFPLILESPSPNQTSLYFCASSLTGGFEKLFFGSGTQLSVL.